One sample yielded the 11 T cell receptor beta chains listed below, sequenced in a study of molecular identifiers for immune sequencing clone quantification. TCRdb analysed the PCR reads with MiXCR anew, one entry per CDR3 protein. The data contain under 15,000 distinct CDR3 sequences, more than 15% of them singletons. Sample: naive CD8+ T cells from blood, with Jurkat cell RNA spiked in. Stated subset: FACS-sorted CD8+CD4-CCR7+CD45RA+ naive T cells. These receptors all come from a human donor in good health. Some libraries in this study had Jurkat cell RNA spiked in.

Relative to its sample, this clonotype is medium-sized. The genes are TRBV7-8 and TRBJ2-3, with a possible D match to TRBD2 (6 bases). In germline, CDR1 is SGHVS, CDR2 FQNEAQ. Trimming stripped 0 bases from V and 6 bases from J, with 13 bases between. The CDR3 covers 15 residues. This chain's CDR3 is CASSLAGGGVDTQYF. The CDR3 nucleotides are TGTGCCAGCAGCTTAGCGGGGGGTGGAGTGGATACGCAGTATTTT.

At least ten counts were recorded for this clonotype. The V and J genes are TRBV19 and TRBJ1-3; D unresolved. The CDR3 is 13 residues long. Germline CDR1 is LNHDA and CDR2 is SQIVND (reference sequence). Deletions cut 5 bases from V and 0 bases from J, with 5 bases between. The CDR3 is CASSEISGNTIYF. For the CDR3, the DNA is TGTGCCAGTAGTGAGATCTCTGGAAACACCATATATTTT.

By share, this clonotype counts as medium-sized. The genes are TRBV7-9 and TRBJ1-5; perhaps TRBD1 as D (5 bases). The germline gives CDR1 SEHNR, CDR2 FQNEAQ (reference sequence). The CDR3 consists of 15 residues. Trimming cost V 3 bases and J 4 bases, with 13 bases left between them. The CDR3, as DNA: TGTGCCAGCAGCTTCAATGGAGACAGTAATCAGCCCCAGCATTTT. This codes for CASSFNGDSNQPQHF.

As regards this clonotype: Just one base apart from a much larger clone, this may be a read error. The chain uses TRBV28 and TRBJ2-7; D is unresolved. Germline assignment: CDR1 MDHEN and CDR2 SYDVKM. The CDR3 runs 13 residues. V lost 4 bases to trimming and J lost 4 bases, with 11 bases between them. The CDR3 sequence is CASSSRNLYEQYF. CDR3 in DNA: TGTGCCAGCAGTTCAAGGAATTTGTACGAGCAGTACTTC.

This clonotype was recorded many times. This rearrangement joins TRBV29-1 to TRBJ2-2, with TRBD1 as a possible D gene (6 bases). Deletions cut 2 bases from V and 4 bases from J, with 11 bases between. There are 14 residues in the CDR3. Germline V CDR1 and CDR2: SQVTM, ANQGSEA. The CDR3, as DNA: TGCAGCGTTGAAATGAACAGGGCCACCGGGGAGCTGTTTTTT. It yields the protein CSVEMNRATGELFF.

By sample fraction, this clonotype is medium-sized (0.01 to 0.1%). The CDR3 loop is CASSDRGYEQYF. As DNA, the CDR3 is TGTGCCAGCAGTGACAGGGGCTACGAGCAGTACTTC. The chain combines TRBV27 with TRBJ2-7, with 8 bases aligning to TRBD1. The V segment lost 5 bases and the J segment 3 bases; nucleotides outside the gene matches: 0. CDR1 is MNHEY, CDR2 SMNVEV, per germline (reference sequence). This CDR3 has 12 amino acids.

The chain has TRBV27 and TRBJ2-3; tentative D call: TRBD2 (5 bases). The CDR3 extends over 16 amino acids. The V end was cut by 5 bases, the J end by 8 bases, with 23 bases between. CDR1 is MNHEY and CDR2 is SMNVEV in the germline V gene (reference sequence). The CDR3 is CASSVGLSRTTGTQYF. The CDR3 DNA follows: TGTGCCAGCAGTGTCGGACTCTCCCGGACCACGGGTACGCAGTATTTT.

Within the sample, this clonotype is medium-sized. The chain uses TRBV6-5 and TRBJ2-2; D gene unclear. Deletions cut 0 bases from V and 7 bases from J, with 6 bases between. CDR1 MNHEY and CDR2 SVGAGI come from the germline V gene. The CDR3 covers 13 residues. This CDR3 reads CASSYSSRGELFF. The CDR3 bases are TGTGCCAGCAGTTACTCGTCCCGCGGGGAGCTGTTTTTT.

The sample holds many counts of this clonotype. The chain recombines TRBV27 with TRBJ1-1; D gene uncertain. The CDR3 totals 15 residues. Trimming removed 1 base from V and 4 bases from J, with 13 bases in between. Per germline, CDR1 MNHEY and CDR2 SMNVEV (reference sequence). The CDR3 sequence: CASSLFPDRGTEAFF. Here the CDR3 DNA reads TGTGCCAGCAGTTTATTCCCTGATCGGGGCACTGAAGCTTTCTTT.

This clonotype occurred many times. The chain has TRBV19 and TRBJ2-3; D could derive from TRBD1 or TRBD2 (6 bases each). Germline-derived CDR1 and CDR2 are LNHDA and SQIVND (reference sequence). This CDR3 spans 18 amino acids. Trimming left V 3 bases short and J 4 bases short, with 23 bases between. CDR3 residues: CASSIWPGAEKEADTQYF. The CDR3 DNA reads TGTGCCAGTAGTATTTGGCCGGGGGCAGAAAAAGAGGCAGATACGCAGTATTTT.

A note on this clonotype: This may stem from a read error, because a much larger clone lies one nucleotide away. The chain recombines TRBV1 with TRBJ2-7; the DNA was not compared with TRBD2, the D call given in the table. TRBV1 is designated a pseudogene. The CDR3 is made up of 16 amino acids. The CDR3 spells CTSSQGPGLSSYEQYF. CDR3 in DNA: TGCACCAGCAGCCAGGGGCCGGGACTATCGTCCTACGAGCAGTACTTC.